Listed below are T cell receptor beta chains from one sample, sequenced in a study of cytomegalovirus exposure and HLA in healthy donors. Here immunoSEQ multiplex PCR was the method, and the copy in TCRdb shows in-frame clones only, minus some. The sample comprises about 160,000 clones, about 82% of which are singletons, and under 2.5% rests with the top ten. The sample comprised PBMCs. The receptor set was obtained from a man aged 30-40 years in good health and CMV-seropositive. Each CDR3 is given with its conserved first and last residue. Fields, in order: CDR3 length, J gene, D gene, clone size, V gene, CDR3 DNA, CDR3 protein. The D gene is left open where the match is weak. Expanded clones are given a class, and other clones once, few, many or no size at all.

length: 15
J: TRBJ2-1
D: TRBD2
size: NA
V: TRBV19
DNA: TGTGCCAGTAGGCCTACTAGCGGGGGGGCGAATGAGCAGTTCTTC
CDR3: CASRPTSGGANEQFF

length: 14
J: TRBJ2-7
D: TRBD1
size: NA
V: TRBV6-5
DNA: TGTGCCAGCAGCCGTCCGGGACAGGGGTACGAGCAGTACTTC
CDR3: CASSRPGQGYEQYF

length: 15
J: TRBJ2-7
D: TRBD2
size: NA
V: TRBV6-5
DNA: TGTGCCAGCAGGAGACTAGCGGGGGGATCCTACGAGCAGTACTTC
CDR3: CASRRLAGGSYEQYF

length: 16
J: TRBJ2-7
D: NA
size: once
V: TRBV7-9
DNA: TGTGCCAGCAGCCCAACTGGGACACAGAGCTCCTACGAGCAGTACTTC
CDR3: CASSPTGTQSSYEQYF

length: 14
J: TRBJ2-5
D: TRBD2
size: once
V: TRBV19
DNA: TGTGCCAGTGCGTCCCGGGGGGGCCAAGAGACCCAGTACTTC
CDR3: CASASRGGQETQYF

length: 13
J: TRBJ2-5
D: NA
size: NA
V: TRBV30
DNA: TGTGCCTGGAGTTGGGGGGTCCAAGAGACCCAGTACTTC
CDR3: CAWSWGVQETQYF

length: 14
J: TRBJ1-1
D: NA
size: NA
V: TRBV25-1
DNA: TGTGCCAGCAGTGAAATGGGCCGGAACACTGAAGCTTTCTTT
CDR3: CASSEMGRNTEAFF

length: 13
J: TRBJ2-7
D: TRBD1
size: NA
V: TRBV27
DNA: TGTGCCAGCAGTTACAGGGGAATCAACGAGCAGTACTTC
CDR3: CASSYRGINEQYF

length: 16
J: TRBJ1-6
D: NA
size: NA
V: TRBV7-9
DNA: TGTGCCAGCAGCAGTGGCTGGACAGCTTATAATTCACCCCTCCACTTT
CDR3: CASSSGWTAYNSPLHF

length: 15
J: TRBJ1-1
D: TRBD1
size: NA
V: TRBV5-8
DNA: TGTGCCAGCAGCTTCCGACAGGGTCTGGACACTGAAGCTTTCTTT
CDR3: CASSFRQGLDTEAFF

length: 13
J: TRBJ2-7
D: NA
size: NA
V: TRBV5-1
DNA: TGCGCCAGCAGCTTGGACAGGTCTTACGAGCAGTACTTC
CDR3: CASSLDRSYEQYF

length: 11
J: TRBJ1-2
D: NA
size: NA
V: TRBV7-2
DNA: TGTGCCAGCAGCTTACTGCGCACCTACACCTTC
CDR3: CASSLLRTYTF

length: 14
J: TRBJ2-7
D: TRBD2
size: NA
V: TRBV6-4
DNA: TGTGCCAGCAGTGAGCGGGAGGGCCCCTACGAGCAGTACTTC
CDR3: CASSEREGPYEQYF

length: 19
J: TRBJ2-4
D: TRBD2
size: NA
V: TRBV10-3
DNA: TGTGCCATCAGTGAGGGTGGACTAGCGGGGGCCGGAGCCAAAAACATTCAGTACTTC
CDR3: CAISEGGLAGAGAKNIQYF

length: 16
J: TRBJ1-1
D: NA
size: NA
V: TRBV10-3
DNA: TGTGCCATCCAAGGCATGGGGGCGCGGATGAACACTGAAGCTTTCTTT
CDR3: CAIQGMGARMNTEAFF

length: 14
J: TRBJ2-6
D: TRBD1
size: NA
V: TRBV6-6
DNA: TGTGCCGGACAGGGGGCAGGGGGGGCCAACGTCCTGACTTTC
CDR3: CAGQGAGGANVLTF

length: 18
J: TRBJ1-2
D: TRBD1
size: NA
V: TRBV27
DNA: TGTGCCAGCAGTTTCAAGACGACCACAGGGGCGATTTACTATGGCTACACCTTC
CDR3: CASSFKTTTGAIYYGYTF

length: 16
J: TRBJ2-7
D: TRBD1
size: NA
V: TRBV7-6
DNA: TGTGCCAGCAGCCGAGGGGAACAGGGGGCAGGCTACGAGCAGTACTTC
CDR3: CASSRGEQGAGYEQYF

length: 15
J: TRBJ2-7
D: TRBD1
size: NA
V: TRBV6-5
DNA: TGTGCCAGCAGTATTGGACAGGGACTCTCCTACGAGCAGTACTTC
CDR3: CASSIGQGLSYEQYF

length: 15
J: TRBJ2-7
D: TRBD2
size: NA
V: TRBV6-5
DNA: TGTGCCAGCAGTTACGGGGCGGGGGGAGCCTACGAGCAGTACTTC
CDR3: CASSYGAGGAYEQYF

length: 17
J: TRBJ1-1
D: TRBD1
size: NA
V: TRBV19
DNA: TGTGCCAGTAGTATAGATCAGGGGGCGACGATGAACACTGAAGCTTTCTTT
CDR3: CASSIDQGATMNTEAFF

length: 16
J: TRBJ2-6
D: TRBD1
size: NA
V: TRBV2
DNA: TGTGCCAGCAGCCGAGGGGACAGGGCTGGGGCCAACGTCCTGACTTTC
CDR3: CASSRGDRAGANVLTF

length: 15
J: TRBJ1-4
D: NA
size: NA
V: TRBV9
DNA: TGTGCCAGCAGCGTCGGAGACGCGACTAATGAAAAACTGTTTTTT
CDR3: CASSVGDATNEKLFF

length: 13
J: TRBJ1-1
D: NA
size: NA
V: TRBV6-5
DNA: TGTGCCAGCGCCTACGGGGGGAACACTGAAGCTTTCTTT
CDR3: CASAYGGNTEAFF

length: 15
J: TRBJ2-5
D: NA
size: NA
V: TRBV5-1
DNA: TGCGCCAGCAGCTCTACTACGGATTTCCAAGAGACCCAGTACTTC
CDR3: CASSSTTDFQETQYF

length: 16
J: TRBJ1-6
D: NA
size: NA
V: TRBV2
DNA: TGTGCCAGCAGGACCCCGGGGAGCTCCTATAATTCACCCCTCCACTTT
CDR3: CASRTPGSSYNSPLHF

length: 14
J: TRBJ2-5
D: NA
size: NA
V: TRBV6-5
DNA: TGTGCCAGCAGTGCCTGGGGCACCGAAGAGACCCAGTACTTC
CDR3: CASSAWGTEETQYF

length: 14
J: TRBJ1-1
D: TRBD1
size: NA
V: TRBV27
DNA: TGTGCCAGCAGTTACGGGACAGGGGTGACTGAAGCTTTCTTT
CDR3: CASSYGTGVTEAFF

length: 16
J: TRBJ2-3
D: TRBD2
size: NA
V: TRBV29-1
DNA: TGCAGCGCATACGCCGCGGCTAGCGGGGTCGCAGATACGCAGTATTTT
CDR3: CSAYAAASGVADTQYF